These 17 T cell receptor beta chains were sequenced from one sample in a study of control samples from healthy donors and cancer patients. Clones were sequenced by immunoSEQ multiplex PCR, and TCRdb holds only the in-frame ones, with some missing. The table records 100,000 or so clones, approximately 91% of them present only once. Sequenced material: blood. The receptors shown here come from a woman in her twenties or thirties in good health.

The rearrangement joins TRBV9 to TRBJ2-2; the D is unclear. V was shortened by 0 bases and J by 0 bases, with 3 bases between the two germline ends. The CDR3 has 14 amino acids. The germline gives CDR1 SGDLS, CDR2 YYNGEE. Here the CDR3 reads CASSVGANTGELFF. CDR3 in DNA: TGTGCCAGCAGCGTAGGTGCGAACACCGGGGAGCTGTTTTTT.

This rearrangement joins TRBV27 to TRBJ2-2; unclear D gene. The germline V gene has CDR1 MNHEY and CDR2 SMNVEV (reference sequence). The CDR3 loop spans 13 amino acids. The germline V and J ends were trimmed by 5 bases and 3 bases, with 7 bases remaining between them. The CDR3 reads CASSLKYTGELFF. As DNA, the CDR3 is TGTGCCAGCAGTCTGAAATACACCGGGGAGCTGTTTTTT.

The chain uses TRBV2 and TRBJ2-5; the D is unclear. Germline-derived CDR1 and CDR2 are SNHLY and FYNNEI. V was trimmed by 4 bases and J by 1 base, leaving 13 bases between them. This CDR3 comprises 15 residues. The CDR3 protein is CASSARLLAQETQYF. The CDR3, as DNA: TGTGCCAGCAGTGCCCGCTTACTTGCCCAAGAGACCCAGTACTTC.

The chain's CDR3 is CASSPRDRGSYNSPLHF. As DNA, the CDR3 is TGTGCCAGCTCACCCCGGGACAGGGGATCCTATAATTCACCCCTCCACTTT. This chain links TRBV18 with TRBJ1-6; 10 bases line up with TRBD1. V lost 3 bases to trimming and J lost 1 base; unmatched junction nucleotides: 3. Germline V gene sequence: CDR1 KGHSH, CDR2 LQKENI. The CDR3 is made up of 17 amino acids.

The chain carries TRBV3-1 (or the pseudogene TRBV3-2) and TRBJ2-1; 9 bases map to TRBD2. CDR1 LGHDT and CDR2 YNNKEL come from the germline V gene (reference sequence). This CDR3 contains 15 residues. Unmatched junction bases numbered 5, after V lost 1 base and J lost 7 bases. The chain's CDR3 is CASSQARAGGNEQFF. DNA of the CDR3: TGTGCCAGCAGCCAAGCTCGTGCGGGGGGGAATGAGCAGTTCTTC.

The chain couples TRBV14 to TRBJ1-1; D gene uncertain. The CDR3 contains 17 residues. CDR1 SGHDN and CDR2 FVKESK come from the germline V gene. The ends were cut back, 2 bases at V and 5 bases at J, with 21 bases in the middle. Here the CDR3 DNA reads TGTGCCAGCAGCCAATTAGAGACATTCGAGTGGGGAACTGAAGCTTTCTTT. It yields the protein CASSQLETFEWGTEAFF.

The V call is TRBV30, the J call TRBJ1-3; no firm D call. Germline CDR1 GTSNPN, CDR2 SVGIG (reference sequence). CDR3 length equals 14 residues. Between the trimmed V and J ends, which lost 0 bases and 4 bases, there was a span of 10 bases. CDR3 in amino acids: CAWSVRGYGNTIYF. The CDR3 DNA reads TGTGCCTGGAGTGTACGAGGGTACGGAAACACCATATATTTT.

CDR3 in amino acids: CASSWQGMNTEAFF. The CDR3 bases are TGCGCCAGCAGCTGGCAGGGCATGAACACTGAAGCTTTCTTT. The chain is built from TRBV5-1 and TRBJ1-1; TRBD1 is a possible D gene (5 bases). The germline CDR1 and CDR2 sequences are SGHRS and YFSETQ. The V end was cut by 3 bases, the J end by 0 bases, with 9 bases between. The CDR3 has 14 residues. Variable domain in full (rest from reference TRBV5-1 and TRBJ1-1): KAGVTQTPRYLIKTRGQQVTLSCSPISGHRSVSWYQQTPGQGLQFLFEYFSETQRNKGNFPGRFSGRQFSNSRSEMNVSTLELGDSALYLCASSWQGMNTEAFFGQGTRLTVV.

The chain recombines TRBV3-1 (or the pseudogene TRBV3-2) with TRBJ1-1, with D uncertain. Germline values: CDR1 LGHDT, CDR2 YNNKEL (reference sequence). Trimming took 4 bases from V and 5 from J, leaving 11 bases between them. The CDR3 is made up of 13 amino acids. The CDR3 DNA is TGTGCCAGCAGCCCCAAACTGAGAACTGAAGCTTTCTTT. The encoded protein is CASSPKLRTEAFF.

V and J are TRBV30 and TRBJ1-6; 7 bases fit TRBD1. Trimming at V came to 0 bases and at J to 10 bases, leaving 12 bases not matched to a gene. The CDR3 contains 16 residues. The germline V gene has CDR1 GTSNPN and CDR2 SVGIG (reference sequence). The chain's CDR3 is CAWSVPVTGSQSPLHF. The CDR3 bases are TGTGCCTGGAGTGTACCCGTGACAGGGTCCCAATCACCCCTCCACTTT. Together with reference TRBV30 and TRBJ1-6, the CDR3 gives the full variable domain: SQTIHQWPATLVQPVGSPLSLECTVEGTSNPNLYWYRQAAGRGLQLLFYSVGIGQISSEVPQNLSASRPQDRQFILSSKKLLLSDSGFYLCAWSVPVTGSQSPLHFGNGTRLTVT.

The chain is built from TRBV5-5 and TRBJ2-3; TRBD2 agrees at 8 bases. The V and J ends lost 1 base and 1 base, in that order; junction bases with no gene match: 8. The length of the CDR3 is 17 residues. Germline V gives CDR1 SGHKS, CDR2 YYEKEE (reference sequence). In DNA form, the CDR3 reads TGTGCCAGCAGCTTGCTGTTGCTAGCGGGCGGCACAGATACGCAGTATTTT. This gives the protein CASSLLLLAGGTDTQYF.

The chain couples TRBV4-1 to TRBJ2-1; D gene uncertain. The CDR3 sequence is 13 residues long. V lost 1 base and J 15 bases, leaving 16 bases between the germline ends. The germline V gene encodes CDR1 MGHRA and CDR2 YSYEKL. Written as DNA, the CDR3 is TGCGCCAGCAGCCAAGCGGGTGTGATGGTCACGTTCTTC. Protein: CASSQAGVMVTFF.

V gene TRBV5-1 combines with J gene TRBJ2-1, with D possibly matching TRBD2 (6 bases). CDR1 and CDR2 (germline): SGHRS, YFSETQ. V was trimmed by 0 bases and J by 0 bases, leaving 13 bases between them. The CDR3 is 17 residues long. The chain's CDR3 is CASSLVVSGYSYNEQFF. CDR3 bases: TGCGCCAGCAGCTTGGTGGTTAGCGGATACTCCTACAATGAGCAGTTCTTC.

The chain recombines TRBV29-1 with TRBJ1-2, with a tentative D call TRBD1 (5 bases). There are 12 residues in the CDR3. V was pared by 7 bases and J by 0 bases, with 9 bases between. Germline V lookup: CDR1 SQVTM, CDR2 ANQGSEA. CDR3 in DNA: TGCAGCGCTGGGACGGCTAACTATGGCTACACCTTC. It encodes CSAGTANYGYTF. Variable domain in full (rest from reference TRBV29-1 and TRBJ1-2): SAVISQKPSRDICQRGTSLTIQCQVDSQVTMMFWYRQQPGQSLTLIATANQGSEATYESGFVIDKFPISRPNLTFSTLTVSNMSPEDSSIYLCSAGTANYGYTFGSGTRLTVV.

The V gene is TRBV7-2, the J gene TRBJ1-6; unclear D gene. The V end was cut by 3 bases, the J end by 9 bases, with 15 bases between. The CDR3 runs to 15 residues. Germline V CDR1 and CDR2: SGHTA, FQGNSA. Written as DNA, the CDR3 is TGTGCCAGCAGCTTCCGGGAGGGTGGTCGTTCACCCCTCCACTTT. Translating it yields CASSFREGGRSPLHF.

V and J are TRBV30 and TRBJ2-1; D not certain. The CDR3 spans 12 residues. V lost 3 bases and J lost 4, with 7 bases in between. The germline CDR1 and CDR2 sequences are GTSNPN and SVGIG (reference sequence). CDR3 bases: TGTGCCTGGAGCACACGTTACAATGAGCAGTTCTTC. This gives the protein CAWSTRYNEQFF.

The genes are TRBV9 and TRBJ2-7; no firm D call. The V gene lost 4 bases and the J gene lost 4 bases, with 15 bases spanning the gap. The CDR3 sequence is 14 residues long. Germline assignment: CDR1 SGDLS and CDR2 YYNGEE. The CDR3 spells CASSYTLGPYEQYF. CDR3 DNA sequence: TGTGCCAGCAGCTATACATTAGGGCCATACGAGCAGTACTTC.